The rows below give T cell receptor beta chains drawn from one sample of a study of regulatory T cells in long-lasting Graves disease. TCRdb processed the multiplex PCR reads anew with MiXCR; each CDR3 protein has one entry. The sample lists 420,000 or so distinct CDR3 sequences, 15% to 20% seen once, with approximately 22% in the top ten. Separately, the same data were catalogued under a study of T cells in Graves' hyperthyroidism and ophthalmopathy.

Source: peripheral blood mononuclear cells (PBMCs), taken at new diagnosis, from a patient treated with antithyroid drugs. The origin of the receptors is a woman aged 18-35 years with Graves disease. The CDR3 runs from the conserved cysteine through the conserved F or W. The D gene is left open where the match is weak. Where a row states a size, it is once, few, many or the class of an expanded clone; other rows omit it.

J gene,D gene,V gene,clone size,CDR3 DNA,CDR3 protein
TRBJ2-1,.,TRBV24-1,.,TGTGCCACCAGTGATTTGCAGGCGAGCTCCTACAATGAGCAGTTCTTC,CATSDLQASSYNEQFF
TRBJ2-7,.,TRBV29-1,many,TGCAGCGTTGAAGGGGCGAGGGCCTACGAGCAGTACTTC,CSVEGARAYEQYF
TRBJ1-1,.,TRBV29-1,many,TGCAGCGTTGATACAACGAGGGATACTGAAGCTTTCTTT,CSVDTTRDTEAFF
TRBJ2-5,TRBD2,TRBV27,many,TGTGCCAGCAGACCTACTAGCGGGAGGACCCAAGAGACCCAGTACTTC,CASRPTSGRTQETQYF
TRBJ2-5,TRBD2,TRBV4-1,.,TGCGCCAGCAGCCAGGGGAGAGCGGGAGGCCATGGGACCCAGTACTTC,CASSQGRAGGHGTQYF
TRBJ2-5,.,TRBV12-3/TRBV12-4,many,TGTGCCAGCAGTTTAGACCCCTTGGCCCAGTACTTC,CASSLDPLAQYF
TRBJ2-7,.,TRBV20-1,.,TGCAGTGCTACTCCAGTCAGGGGCGTAGAGGTGGGCGGCGAGCAGTACTTC,CSATPVRGVEVGGEQYF
TRBJ1-1,TRBD1,TRBV18,.,TGTGCCAGCTCACCACCGGGGACAGGGACGAACACTGAAGCTTTCTTT,CASSPPGTGTNTEAFF
TRBJ2-7,TRBD2,TRBV2,.,TGTGCCAGCAGTAGAGGTACTAGCGGCTACTACGAGCAGTACTTC,CASSRGTSGYYEQYF
TRBJ2-2,TRBD2,TRBV5-4,.,TGTGCCAGCAGCTTACTAGCGGGAACTAACACCGGGGAGCTGTTTTTT,CASSLLAGTNTGELFF
TRBJ1-2,.,TRBV28,.,TGTGCCAGCAGTATCCCAGGAAGGTGGTATGGCTACACCTTC,CASSIPGRWYGYTF
TRBJ2-7,TRBD2,TRBV11-2,many,TGTGCCAGCAGCTTAGACGAGCGGGAGTACTCCTACGAGCAGTACTTC,CASSLDEREYSYEQYF
TRBJ2-3,.,TRBV20-1,.,TGCAGTGCTAGAGTCCCCGTGGCGGGCAACACAGATACGCAGTATTTT,CSARVPVAGNTDTQYF
TRBJ1-5,TRBD1,TRBV28,many,TGTGCCAGCAGTTTAGGGGACAGGGCGTATCAGCCCCAGCATTTT,CASSLGDRAYQPQHF
TRBJ2-5,.,TRBV7-9,many,TGTGCCAGCAGCGAAACGCCTAAAGAGACCCAGTACTTC,CASSETPKETQYF
TRBJ2-5,TRBD2,TRBV5-1,.,TGCGCCAGCAGCTTGGGCAGCGGGAGCGGGGAGACCCAGTACTTC,CASSLGSGSGETQYF
TRBJ2-1,TRBD2,TRBV30,many,TGTGCCTGGAGTGTACTGTCTAGCGGGAGGCACTACAATGAGCAGTTCTTC,CAWSVLSSGRHYNEQFF
TRBJ1-1,.,TRBV6-1,.,TGTGCCAGCAGGTGGGGGGGGGGAGGGACTGAAGCTTTCTTT,CASRWGGGGTEAFF
TRBJ2-1,.,TRBV20-1,few,TGCAGTGCCTTCCAAGGCCTCGATAAGTACAATGAGCAGTTCTTC,CSAFQGLDKYNEQFF
TRBJ1-2,.,TRBV6-1,many,TGTGCCACCCGCGACGGAATCTATGGCTACACCTTC,CATRDGIYGYTF
TRBJ2-3,.,TRBV6-5,.,TGTGCCAGCAGTTACGGGACCACAGATACGCAGTATTTT,CASSYGTTDTQYF
TRBJ2-1,.,TRBV5-6,few,TGTGCCAGCAGCCAAGCGGTTCAGTCGATCGGTGAGCAGTTCTTC,CASSQAVQSIGEQFF
TRBJ1-6,.,TRBV11-2,few,TGTGCCAGCAGCTTAGACCCACAGGGTTCGGGGGATTCACCCCTCCACTTT,CASSLDPQGSGDSPLHF
TRBJ2-1,.,TRBV24-1,many,TGTGCCACCAGTGATTTAAGGAGTTTATCGGTATATGAGCAGTTCTTC,CATSDLRSLSVYEQFF
TRBJ2-7,.,TRBV12-3/TRBV12-4,many,TGTGCCAGCAGTTCAACCCGGGACGGTACCTACGAGCAGTACTTC,CASSSTRDGTYEQYF
TRBJ2-7,.,TRBV2,.,TGTGCCAGCAGCTTGCGCCGGACCCGGGGATACGAGCAGTACTTC,CASSLRRTRGYEQYF
TRBJ2-3,TRBD2,TRBV20-1,.,TGCAGTGCTAGTGGTCTAGCGGGACCCACAGATACGCAGTATTTT,CSASGLAGPTDTQYF
TRBJ1-1,TRBD1,TRBV3-1,many,TGTGCCAGCAGCCAGAGCGGACAGGGGGCGGATGCTTTCTTT,CASSQSGQGADAFF
TRBJ2-7,.,TRBV20-1,few,TGCAGTGCTAGAGATCCACTAACCTACGAGCAGTACTTC,CSARDPLTYEQYF
TRBJ2-7,TRBD2,TRBV28,many,TGTGCCAGCAGTTTGCCGGGACTAGCATCTGTCTACGAGCAGTACTTC,CASSLPGLASVYEQYF